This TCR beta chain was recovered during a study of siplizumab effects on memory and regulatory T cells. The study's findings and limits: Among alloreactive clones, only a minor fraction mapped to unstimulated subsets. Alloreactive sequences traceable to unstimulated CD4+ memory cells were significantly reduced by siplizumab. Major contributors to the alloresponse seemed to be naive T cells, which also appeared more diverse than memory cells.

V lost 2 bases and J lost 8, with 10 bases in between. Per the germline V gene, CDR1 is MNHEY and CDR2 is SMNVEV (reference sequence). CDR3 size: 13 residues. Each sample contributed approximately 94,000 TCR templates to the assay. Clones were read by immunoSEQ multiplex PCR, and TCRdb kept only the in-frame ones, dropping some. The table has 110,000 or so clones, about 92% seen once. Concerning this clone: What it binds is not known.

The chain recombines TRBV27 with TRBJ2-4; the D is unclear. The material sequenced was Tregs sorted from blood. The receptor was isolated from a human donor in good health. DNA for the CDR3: TGTGCCAGCAGTTTAAGGCAAGGAGACATTCAGTACTTC. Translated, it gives CASSLRQGDIQYF.